The text below deals with one TCR beta chain. Its antigen is still unknown. With 0 bases removed from V and 1 base from J, the gap between germline ends came to 9 bases. CDR3 size: 16 residues. Germline CDR1 is KGHSH and CDR2 is LQKENI. Every donor was a Caucasian adult from Nashville, Tennessee. The data are from a study of shared clonotypes between healthy human individuals. Study results and caveats: Generation probabilities were higher for clonotypes shared across all four sorted-subset donors than for unshared ones. With a few donors compared, around 5% of naive CD4 clonotypes were shared.

Sequencing used immunoSEQ multiplex PCR; TCRdb keeps in-frame clones, though not all of them. This sample carries some 2,400,000 clones, 90% to 96% of them seen once, and the ten largest clones take 0.1% to 0.15%. This receptor was identified in a man younger than 35 in good health. This chain uses TRBV18 with TRBJ2-2; D is uncertain. The sample taken for sequencing was naive CD4+ T cells sorted from blood. As for subset: CD45RA+ positively selected. The CDR3 nucleotides read TGTGCCAGCTCACCACCCAACGCCTTGAACACCGGGGAGCTGTTTTTT. Translating gives CASSPPNALNTGELFF.